This is a list of T cell receptor beta chains from one sample in a study of T cell changes during pregnancy in multiple sclerosis. Sequencing was performed with immunoSEQ multiplex PCR; in TCRdb, only in-frame clones are kept and a portion is missing. Of over 50,000 clones listed, approximately 87% are singletons. Sequenced material: peripheral blood from another person, used as feeder cells. The receptor source for this set is a human donor whose cells served as feeder cells for cultures in a pregnancy study. The CDR3 runs from the conserved cysteine through the conserved F or W. Fields, in order: clone size, V gene, CDR3 length, D gene, J gene, CDR3 protein, CDR3 DNA. D genes are given only for firm matches. Clone size is stated in some rows and not others, as once, few, many or a class when expanded.

once	TRBV23-1	13	NA	TRBJ1-1	CASSRSSNTEAFF	TGCGCCAGCAGTAGGTCTAGCAACACTGAAGCTTTCTTT
NA	TRBV11-3	19	NA	TRBJ2-6	CASSLGPRVGPAGANVLTF	TGTGCCAGCAGCTTAGGCCCCCGGGTAGGGCCGGCTGGGGCCAACGTCCTGACTTTC
NA	TRBV28	15	TRBD1	TRBJ2-7	CASSPGTGNTYEQYF	TGTGCCAGCAGTCCCGGGACAGGGAACACCTACGAGCAGTACTTC
NA	TRBV6-1	15	NA	TRBJ1-2	CASSEFPTVGYGYTF	TGTGCCAGCAGTGAGTTCCCTACGGTTGGCTATGGCTACACCTTC
NA	TRBV7-8	14	NA	TRBJ2-5	CASRDPTAQETQYF	TGTGCCAGCAGGGACCCAACCGCCCAAGAGACCCAGTACTTC
NA	TRBV28	16	NA	TRBJ1-6	CASSLWMGAGNSPLHF	TGTGCCAGCAGTTTATGGATGGGGGCGGGTAATTCACCCCTCCACTTT
NA	TRBV7-3	15	NA	TRBJ2-1	CASSRTGGTYNEQFF	TGTGCCAGCAGCCGCACCGGGGGTACCTACAATGAGCAGTTCTTC
NA	TRBV7-2	13	NA	TRBJ1-1	CASVGGGNTEAFF	TGTGCCAGCGTTGGGGGCGGGAACACTGAAGCTTTCTTT
once	TRBV30	14	NA	TRBJ2-7	CAWSVGGGSYEQYF	TGTGCCTGGAGTGTTGGGGGCGGTTCCTACGAGCAGTACTTC
once	TRBV5-1	14	TRBD1	TRBJ1-6	CASSLGTGNSPLHF	TGCGCCAGCAGCCTCGGGACAGGGAATTCACCCCTCCACTTT
NA	TRBV5-1	15	NA	TRBJ2-3	CASSLDPGGTDTQYF	TGCGCCAGCAGCTTGGACCCCGGGGGCACAGATACGCAGTATTTT
NA	TRBV10-3	15	NA	TRBJ1-1	CAISESWGSTTEAFF	TGTGCCATCAGTGAGTCCTGGGGGTCGACCACTGAAGCTTTCTTT
NA	TRBV2	12	NA	TRBJ2-7	CASSERLDEQYF	TGTGCCAGCAGTGAACGGTTGGACGAGCAGTACTTC
NA	TRBV4-1	17	NA	TRBJ1-1	CASSQDNGRERKTEAFF	TGCGCCAGCAGCCAAGATAATGGCAGGGAAAGGAAAACTGAAGCTTTCTTT
once	TRBV4-2	12	NA	TRBJ2-5	CASSQEQGTPYF	TGTGCCAGCAGCCAAGAACAAGGGACTCCGTACTTC
NA	TRBV28	16	TRBD2	TRBJ2-7	CASSPSGTSDSYEQYF	TGTGCCAGCAGTCCGTCCGGGACTAGCGACTCCTACGAGCAGTACTTC
NA	TRBV21-1	13	NA	TRBJ2-5	CASSKAGEETQYF	TGTGCCAGCAGCAAGGCAGGGGAAGAGACCCAGTACTTC
NA	TRBV6-5	14	TRBD2	TRBJ2-1	CASSYLGLANEQFF	TGTGCCAGCAGTTACTTGGGACTAGCGAATGAGCAGTTCTTC
NA	TRBV9	15	NA	TRBJ1-6	CASSPRDTYNSPLHF	TGTGCCAGCAGCCCGAGGGACACCTATAATTCACCCCTCCACTTT
NA	TRBV7-8	13	NA	TRBJ2-2	CASSLGRTGELFF	TGTGCCAGCAGCTTAGGGCGAACCGGGGAGCTGTTTTTT
many	TRBV30	13	NA	TRBJ2-1	CAWSVRERTEQFF	TGTGCCTGGAGTGTACGAGAAAGGACTGAGCAGTTCTTC
once	TRBV2	14	NA	TRBJ1-3	CASSDRVPGNTIYF	TGTGCCAGCAGTGACCGGGTGCCTGGAAACACCATATATTTT
NA	TRBV5-6	16	TRBD1	TRBJ1-3	CASSRTGDAAGNTIYF	TGTGCCAGCAGCAGGACAGGGGACGCGGCTGGAAACACCATATATTTT
NA	TRBV30	14	NA	TRBJ2-7	CAWSVGGGVYEQYF	TGTGCCTGGAGTGTAGGAGGCGGAGTCTACGAGCAGTACTTC
NA	TRBV9	16	NA	TRBJ1-4	CASSATGRSTNEKLFF	TGTGCCAGCAGCGCCACAGGTCGATCCACTAATGAAAAACTGTTTTTT
few	TRBV7-9	14	NA	TRBJ1-1	CASSLVLVNTEAFF	TGTGCCAGCAGCTTAGTGCTGGTGAACACTGAAGCTTTCTTT
NA	TRBV7-2	13	NA	TRBJ1-1	CASSLLGDTEAFF	TGTGCCAGCAGCTTACTTGGGGACACTGAAGCTTTCTTT
few	TRBV6-4	14	TRBD2	TRBJ2-3	CASSSGGATDTQYF	TGTGCCAGCAGTAGCGGGGGGGCGACAGATACGCAGTATTTT
NA	TRBV9	14	TRBD2	TRBJ2-2	CASSPSGIGGELFF	TGTGCCAGCAGCCCTAGCGGGATAGGCGGGGAGCTGTTTTTT
NA	TRBV18	15	NA	TRBJ1-2	CASSPILQENYGYTF	TGTGCCAGCTCACCCATTCTACAGGAGAACTATGGCTACACCTTC
NA	TRBV2	14	TRBD1	TRBJ2-1	CASSAQGAGNEQFF	TGTGCCAGCAGTGCACAGGGGGCAGGGAATGAGCAGTTCTTC
NA	TRBV28	14	NA	TRBJ2-5	CASTLGGPGETQYF	TGTGCCAGCACCTTGGGGGGGCCGGGAGAGACCCAGTACTTC
NA	TRBV2	15	TRBD1	TRBJ1-5	CASSAGTGEYQPQHF	TGTGCCAGCAGTGCCGGGACAGGGGAATATCAGCCCCAGCATTTT
NA	TRBV7-9	12	TRBD1	TRBJ1-1	CASSLARDSRFF	TGTGCCAGCAGCTTAGCGCGGGACAGCAGGTTCTTT